A single sample is the source of the 3 T cell receptor beta chains below, sequenced in a study of beta chain features in type 1 diabetes. Since all of the isolated RNA was reverse transcribed, expressed TCRB transcripts were what got sequenced. Produced via immunoSEQ multiplex PCR; TCRdb's table is partial and in-frame only. Among nearly 350,000 clones, around 8.5% were seen once, and the ten largest hold roughly 1%. These TCRs' antigens remain unknown. The study's findings and limits: Shortening that was moderate but significant affected the TCRB CDR3s of Type 1 diabetes patients in all four CD4+ subsets.

The sequencing input was central memory CD4+ T cells from blood. The receptor set was obtained from a man younger than 40 with type 1 diabetes.

V is TRBV28 and J is TRBJ1-1, with D possibly being TRBD1 (6 bases). Germline assignment: CDR1 MDHEN and CDR2 SYDVKM. V gave up 6 bases and J gave up 9 bases, with 14 bases separating them. The CDR3 runs 12 residues. This CDR3 is CASRLMDRQAFF. The CDR3 nucleotides are TGTGCCAGCAGATTAATGGACAGACAAGCTTTCTTT.

The V gene is TRBV15, the J gene TRBJ1-1; 7 nucleotides line up with TRBD1. In germline, CDR1 is LNHNV, CDR2 YYDKDF (reference sequence). This CDR3 region has 14 residues. The V and J ends lost 0 bases and 3 bases, in that order; junction bases with no gene match: 1. The CDR3 nucleotides read TGTGCCACCAGCAGAGAGGGGACAGACACTGAAGCTTTCTTT. Its protein is CATSREGTDTEAFF.

This clone was seen a handful of times. This sequence joins TRBV6-1 and TRBJ2-6; possibly TRBD1 for D (5 bases). V lost 5 bases and J lost 3, with 11 bases in between. The CDR3 has 15 residues. Germline values: CDR1 MNHNS, CDR2 SASEGT. CDR3 sequence (DNA): TGTGCCAGCAGTTTCAGGGTCGGTGGGGCCAACGTCCTGACTTTC. Protein sequence: CASSFRVGGANVLTF.